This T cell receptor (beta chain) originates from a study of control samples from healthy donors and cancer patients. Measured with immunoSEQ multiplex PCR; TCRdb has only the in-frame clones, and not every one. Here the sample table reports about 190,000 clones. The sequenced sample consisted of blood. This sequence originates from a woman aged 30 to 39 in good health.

The CDR3 protein is CASRYRGREGNEQFF. The CDR3 DNA reads TGTGCCAGCAGGTACAGGGGGCGCGAGGGGAATGAGCAGTTCTTC. The gene calls are TRBV7-2 and TRBJ2-1, with 9 bases aligning to TRBD1. Germline CDR1 reads SGHTA; CDR2 reads FQGNSA. The length of the CDR3 is 15 residues. V was clipped by 6 bases and J by 7 bases; unmatched bases: 10.